This TCR beta chain was retrieved from a study of blood T cells in healthy people across ages. Notes on the study in general: Per million T cells, TCR beta diversity dropped about linearly as age rose. More naive CD4+ cells and higher diversity marked long-lived donors relative to aged donors.

CDR3 size: 15 residues. Germline V lookup: CDR1 KGHDR, CDR2 SFDVKD. The J segment lost 4 bases and the V segment lost 5 bases, leaving 5 bases of the junction unmatched. Primers used in a second PCR of roughly 7 to 11 cycles were a sample-barcoded 5' primer and a J-beta primer mix. TCRdb reanalysed the 5' RACE reads using MiXCR and keeps one entry per CDR3 protein. The sample lists hundreds of thousands of distinct CDR3 sequences; around half were seen once. As for this clonotype: The antigen is undetermined. This could be a read error, since a much larger clone is one nucleotide away.

Donors each provided around 9 milliliters of peripheral blood. Isolated PBMCs totaled at least 6.5 million in each sample. The chain uses TRBV24-1 and TRBJ2-1; TRBD1 matches at 9 bases. This clonotype was obtained from a woman in her sixties in good health. The sequencing sample was made of blood. CDR3 sequence: CATSGGQGLYNEQFF. CDR3 in DNA: TGTGCCACCAGTGGGGGACAGGGTCTTTACAATGAGCAGTTCTTC.